The count of the clone carrying this T cell receptor beta chain is one. This sample was taken from a study of blood T cell repertoires in COVID-19. Across the study: Nucleic acid was either cDNA or gDNA, and it came from T cells, B-cell-depleted T cells, or PBMCs.

This CDR3 region has 15 residues. The germline gives CDR1 LGHNA, CDR2 YSLEER. Trimming removed 5 bases from V and 6 bases from J, with 17 bases in between. The protocol was immunoSEQ multiplex PCR, while the TCRdb copy is restricted to in-frame clones and leaves out a portion. The sample lists about 240,000 clones, around 86% occurring once. The V call is TRBV4-3, the J call TRBJ1-5; D is possibly TRBD1 (5 bases). The specimen sequenced was peripheral blood. This TCR was recovered from a woman aged 65 to 85 with active or convalescent COVID-19. CDR3 sequence reads: CASSAVGGSGQPQHF. In nucleotides, the CDR3 is TGCGCCAGCAGCGCGGTCGGGGGATCAGGTCAGCCCCAGCATTTT.